This is a list of T cell receptor beta chains from one sample in a study of blood T cell repertoires in COVID-19. Produced via immunoSEQ multiplex PCR; TCRdb's table is partial and in-frame only. The table lists about 73,000 clones, 89% of them singletons. The sample consisted of peripheral blood. These receptors all stem from a man older than 75 with acute or convalescent COVID-19. Each CDR3 is given with its conserved first and last residue. The order of the fields is D gene, J gene, V gene, clone size, CDR3 DNA, CDR3 protein. The D gene is left open where the match is weak. Expanded clones get a size class; other rows say once, few or many, or leave the size out.

- | TRBJ1-2 | TRBV9 | - | TGTGCCAGCAGCCAGTCAGGGCGTAGTGGTTATGGCTACACCTTC | CASSQSGRSGYGYTF
TRBD1 | TRBJ1-1 | TRBV12-3/TRBV12-4 | - | TGTGCCAGCAGTTCTGGGACAGGGAGAGCTTTCTTT | CASSSGTGRAFF
- | TRBJ1-5 | TRBV19 | once | TGTGCCAGTAGTATACGGGATGGCAATCAGCCCCAGCATTTT | CASSIRDGNQPQHF
- | TRBJ1-2 | TRBV24-1 | - | TGTGCCACCAGTGACCCCGGGAGCTACGGAGGCTACACCTTC | CATSDPGSYGGYTF
- | TRBJ1-1 | TRBV6-5 | - | TGTGCCAGCAGTTTGATCGGGACATTTGTGAACACTGAAGCTTTCTTT | CASSLIGTFVNTEAFF
- | TRBJ1-1 | TRBV12-5 | - | TGTGCTAGTGGTTTGGTTTTTGGGGAGACTCGCGCTTTCTTT | CASGLVFGETRAFF
- | TRBJ2-7 | TRBV3-1/TRBV3-2 | - | TGTGCCAGCACCTCCTCGGGGGAGCAGTACTTC | CASTSSGEQYF
TRBD2 | TRBJ2-1 | TRBV5-1 | - | TGCGCCAGCAGCTTCGGGGGGAGCTCCTACAATGAGCAGTTCTTC | CASSFGGSSYNEQFF
TRBD2 | TRBJ2-5 | TRBV6-5 | - | TGTGCCAGCGGAAGTGGACTAGCGGGAGATGAGACCCAGTACTTC | CASGSGLAGDETQYF
- | TRBJ1-2 | TRBV14 | - | TGTGCCAGCAGCCAGCAGGGAACGGATGGCTACACCTTC | CASSQQGTDGYTF
TRBD2 | TRBJ2-3 | TRBV5-4 | - | TGTGCCAGCAGCCTACGACTAGCGGGAGGGTTGGGAGATACGCAGTATTTT | CASSLRLAGGLGDTQYF
TRBD2 | TRBJ2-5 | TRBV27 | - | TGTGCCAGCGCCGAATGGGGGGGACAAGAGACCCAGTACTTC | CASAEWGGQETQYF
- | TRBJ2-2 | TRBV29-1 | - | TGCAGCGTTGGTCAGGACATTAACACCGGGGAGCTGTTTTTT | CSVGQDINTGELFF
- | TRBJ1-6 | TRBV5-1 | - | TGCGCCAGCAGCGCGGGACTTTCGGGTTCACCCCTCCACTTT | CASSAGLSGSPLHF
- | TRBJ2-7 | TRBV2 | - | TGTGCCAGCAGTGGAGGCCAGGGGGGCGGCGAGCAGTACTTC | CASSGGQGGGEQYF
TRBD1 | TRBJ2-3 | TRBV11-2 | - | TGTGCCAGCAGCATAGGGGACAGGGCTAGCACAGATACGCAGTATTTT | CASSIGDRASTDTQYF
TRBD1 | TRBJ2-7 | TRBV19 | - | TGTGCCAGTAGTATACAGGGGGAACCCTACGAGCAGTACTTC | CASSIQGEPYEQYF
- | TRBJ1-2 | TRBV19 | few | TGTGCCAGTAGTGGCGAACAGGGAAAAGGCGGCTACACCTTC | CASSGEQGKGGYTF
- | TRBJ2-7 | TRBV3-1/TRBV3-2 | - | TGTGCCAGCAGCTACTCTACAGGTTCCTACGAGCAGTACTTC | CASSYSTGSYEQYF
- | TRBJ1-2 | TRBV29-1 | once | TGCAGCGTAAGCGGGGGCGCGAGCTATGGCTACACCTTC | CSVSGGASYGYTF
- | TRBJ2-6 | TRBV4-1 | - | TGCGCCAGCAGCCAAGAGCGTGCCAGGGCTGGCCCTGGGGCCAACGTCCTGACTTTC | CASSQERARAGPGANVLTF
- | TRBJ1-4 | TRBV27 | - | TGTGCCAGCAGGACAGCAACTAATGAAAAACTGTTTTTT | CASRTATNEKLFF
TRBD1 | TRBJ1-2 | TRBV12-3/TRBV12-4 | - | TGTGCCAGCAGACCGACAGGGTTCTATGGCTACACCTTC | CASRPTGFYGYTF
- | TRBJ1-2 | TRBV30 | - | TGTGCCTGGAGTGACACAGGGTCTCGAGGCTACACCTTC | CAWSDTGSRGYTF
- | TRBJ1-2 | TRBV7-9 | once | TGTGCCAGCAGACCACGGACAGAAGACTATGGCTACACCTTC | CASRPRTEDYGYTF
- | TRBJ1-1 | TRBV6-6 | - | TGTGCCAGCAGTCCACCCCCTAGCGGAGGGATTGACACTGAAGCTTTCTTT | CASSPPPSGGIDTEAFF
TRBD2 | TRBJ2-2 | TRBV7-2 | - | TGTGCCAGCAGCTTAATTATTGGGACTAGGGTCACCGGGGAGCTGTTTTTT | CASSLIIGTRVTGELFF
TRBD1 | TRBJ2-1 | TRBV5-1 | - | TGCGCCAGCAGCTTGGGGGACAGGGATATAAATGAGCAGTTCTTC | CASSLGDRDINEQFF
TRBD1 | TRBJ1-1 | TRBV5-1 | - | TGCGCCAGCAGCTTCCACAGGGGGCGAACTGAAGCTTTCTTT | CASSFHRGRTEAFF
TRBD1 | TRBJ1-6 | TRBV3-1/TRBV3-2 | once | TGTGCCAGCAGCCAATTGAGGACAGGGGCCTCACCCCTCCACTTT | CASSQLRTGASPLHF
- | TRBJ2-1 | TRBV19 | - | TGTGCCAGCCGCGGGTGGGGCTCCTACAATGAGCAGTTCTTC | CASRGWGSYNEQFF
- | TRBJ1-1 | TRBV18 | once | TGTGCCAGCTCACCCCCAGGCAGCTCTGAAGCTTTCTTT | CASSPPGSSEAFF
- | TRBJ1-2 | TRBV30 | - | TGTGCCTGGGGCACAGGGAGTCGTGGCTACACCTTC | CAWGTGSRGYTF
TRBD1 | TRBJ1-1 | TRBV30 | - | TGTGCCTGGAGTTACCGGACAGGGGGCACTGAAGCTTTCTTT | CAWSYRTGGTEAFF
TRBD1 | TRBJ1-3 | TRBV19 | - | TGTGCCAGTGGACAGGTCCTCTCTGGAAACACCATATATTTT | CASGQVLSGNTIYF
- | TRBJ1-2 | TRBV7-2 | - | TGTGCCAGCAGCAGGGGGATTTTGGGCAGGCGCTATGGCTACACCTTC | CASSRGILGRRYGYTF
TRBD1 | TRBJ1-4 | TRBV18 | - | TGTGCCAGCTCACCGCGGCGACAGGGGTCTAATGAAAAACTGTTTTTT | CASSPRRQGSNEKLFF
- | TRBJ1-1 | TRBV27 | - | TGTGCCAGCGCATCCGCCTTATCCCTACTTGAAGCTTTCTTT | CASASALSLLEAFF
- | TRBJ2-1 | TRBV7-2 | - | TGTGCCAGCAGCACTCAAGGAGGGTCCTATGAGCAGTTCTTC | CASSTQGGSYEQFF
- | TRBJ1-5 | TRBV6-1 | - | TGTGCCAGCAGTGAAGAGGGGTATAGCAATCAGCCCCAGCATTTT | CASSEEGYSNQPQHF
- | TRBJ1-1 | TRBV5-1 | - | TGCGCCAGCAGCTTGGGTGGGGCTCAGGGCCCACGTACTGAAGCTTTCTTT | CASSLGGAQGPRTEAFF
TRBD1 | TRBJ2-1 | TRBV3-1/TRBV3-2 | - | TGTGCCAGCAGCCAAGATCCCCCGGGGACAGGGATGGATGAGCAGTTCTTC | CASSQDPPGTGMDEQFF